This T cell receptor (beta chain) was recovered during a study of blood T cells in healthy people across ages. There are a few counts of this clonotype. V was shortened by 1 base and J by 7 bases, with 8 bases between the two germline ends. This CDR3 spans 12 amino acids. CDR1 is SEHNR, CDR2 FQNEAQ, per germline (reference sequence). Together with a sample-barcoded 5' primer, a J-beta primer mix was included in a second PCR lasting roughly 6 to 12 cycles. Using its own MiXCR run on the 5' RACE reads, TCRdb lists one record per CDR3 protein. The data show 1.5 million to 1.9 million distinct CDR3 sequences, with roughly 43% seen just once and around 4% held by the top ten.

This receptor was obtained from a woman aged 18-29 years in good health. Sequenced material: blood. J is TRBJ2-7 and V is TRBV7-9; D is undetermined. The chain's CDR3 is CASSLDHQEQYF. CDR3 nucleotide sequence: TGTGCCAGCAGCTTAGATCATCAAGAGCAGTACTTC.